What follows are 22 T cell receptor beta chains derived from one specimen sequenced in a study of blood T cell repertoires in COVID-19. Assay: immunoSEQ multiplex PCR; the TCRdb copy retains only in-frame clones and omits some. Among about 350,000 clones, more than 75% were seen once, and the ten largest hold about 5.2%. Sample: PBMCs or T cells enriched from blood (not recorded which). Source of these receptors: a woman aged 25 to 39 who had recovered from COVID-19.

DNA of the CDR3: TGTGCCAGCAGCAACCCAAACGCCGGGATTAGAGAAAAACTGTTTTTT. Amino acids: CASSNPNAGIREKLFF. The chain links TRBV25-1 to TRBJ1-4; D unresolved. Per the germline V gene, CDR1 is MGHDK and CDR2 is SYGVNS. V dropped 6 bases and J dropped 8 bases, with 22 bases sitting between them. This CDR3 spans 16 amino acids.

This clone was seen a few times. The V call is TRBV20-1, the J call TRBJ2-1, with D maybe TRBD2 (6 bases). CDR3 size: 9 residues. Trimming pared 6 bases from V and 9 bases from J, leaving 6 bases between. The V gene's germline CDR1 is DFQATT and CDR2 SNEGSKA (reference sequence). The CDR3 protein is CSAGGEQFF. In DNA, the CDR3 is TGCAGTGCGGGGGGTGAGCAGTTCTTC.

This chain uses TRBV19 with TRBJ1-1, with TRBD1 identical over 9 bases. Germline V lookup: CDR1 LNHDA, CDR2 SQIVND (reference sequence). V lost 10 bases and J lost 3; bases outside the gene matches: 12. The CDR3 covers 15 residues. The CDR3 DNA follows: TGTGCCATTCAGGAACAGGGGGCTCGAGACACTGAAGCTTTCTTT. Residues: CAIQEQGARDTEAFF.

The J gene is TRBJ1-2, the V gene TRBV7-8; D remains unclear. Germline lookup yields CDR1 SGHVS and CDR2 FQNEAQ. The germline V and J ends were trimmed by 4 bases and 9 bases, with 24 bases remaining between them. CDR3 size: 16 residues. For the CDR3, the DNA is TGTGCCAGCAGCTCTAGATATGAGGGCGGCCCCTCGAGCTACACCTTC. It translates to CASSSRYEGGPSSYTF.

The chain combines TRBV5-5 with TRBJ2-7; 9 nucleotides line up with TRBD1. CDR3 length: 15 amino acids. The germline gives CDR1 SGHKS, CDR2 YYEKEE (reference sequence). The V segment lost 4 bases and the J segment 4 bases; nucleotides outside the gene matches: 9. CDR3 DNA: TGTGCCAGCAGCACACCCGGGACAGGGAGATACGAGCAGTACTTC. This translates into CASSTPGTGRYEQYF.

The DNA for the CDR3 is TGTGCCAGCAGGGGACAGGGGGCCTACGAGCAGTACTTC. Translation: CASRGQGAYEQYF. This sequence joins TRBV5-6 and TRBJ2-7; 11 bases are shared with TRBD1. Germline V lookup: CDR1 SGHDT, CDR2 YYEEEE. Trimming removed 5 bases from V and 2 bases from J; junction bases left unmatched: 0. The CDR3 runs to 13 residues.

The chain employs TRBV6-5 and TRBJ1-3; a weak D match, TRBD1 (5 bases). The V gene lost 2 bases and the J gene lost 4 bases, with 9 bases spanning the gap. The CDR3 spans 14 residues. Looked up from germline, CDR1 is MNHEY and CDR2 is SVGAGI. CDR3 DNA: TGTGCCAGCAGTTACGCAGGGTTGGGAAACACCATATATTTT. Protein sequence: CASSYAGLGNTIYF.

This clone came up once. V and J are TRBV6-2 or TRBV6-3 and TRBJ1-2; D unresolved. The CDR3 is made up of 13 amino acids. The V end was cut by 0 bases, the J end by 4 bases, with 6 bases between. The germline V gene has CDR1 MNHEY and CDR2 SVGEGT. The CDR3 region has the DNA TGTGCCAGCAGTTACTCGAGAACCTATGGCTACACCTTC. The encoded protein is CASSYSRTYGYTF.

The genes are TRBV7-9 and TRBJ1-2; 9 nucleotides align to TRBD1. CDR3 length: 15 amino acids. CDR1 is SEHNR and CDR2 is FQNEAQ in the germline V gene (reference sequence). Trimming took 1 base from V and 5 from J; bases not matched to a gene: 5. The CDR3 spells CASSLDGTGSYGYTF. The CDR3 bases are TGTGCCAGCAGCTTAGATGGGACAGGGTCTTATGGCTACACCTTC. The whole variable domain, filled in from reference TRBV7-9 and TRBJ1-2, reads DTGVSQNPRHKITKRGQNVTFRCDPISEHNRLYWYRQTLGQGPEFLTYFQNEAQLEKSRLLSDRFSAERPKGSFSTLEIQRTEQGDSAMYLCASSLDGTGSYGYTFGSGTRLTVV.

The CDR3 sequence is CASSPYSNNEQFF. CDR3 nucleotides: TGTGCCAGCAGCCCCTACAGCAACAATGAGCAGTTCTTC. V and J are TRBV11-3 and TRBJ2-1; D unclear. CDR1 and CDR2 from the germline V gene are SGHNT and YENEEA. The CDR3 sequence is 13 residues long. Deletions cut 5 bases from V and 5 bases from J, with 10 bases between.

For this clone: Other DNA sequences in this specimen translate into the identical CDR3. This chain joins TRBV5-1 and TRBJ2-7; no definite D call. CDR1 and CDR2 (germline): SGHRS, YFSETQ. The V end was cut by 2 bases, the J end by 3 bases, with 9 bases between. This CDR3 has 13 amino acids. The CDR3 DNA reads as TGCGCCAGCAGCTTAGAGACTTTCTACGAGCAGTACTTC. Translation: CASSLETFYEQYF.

This sequence joins TRBV25-1 and TRBJ2-5, with 8 bases that match TRBD2. After removal of 6 bases from V and 4 bases from J, the junction contained 7 bases not matched to a gene. Germline V gene data show CDR1 as MGHDK and CDR2 as SYGVNS. There are 14 residues in the CDR3. The CDR3 protein is CASRGSGGGETQYF. The DNA of the CDR3 is TGTGCCAGCAGGGGGTCGGGAGGGGGAGAGACCCAGTACTTC.

This clone was recorded only once. The rearrangement joins TRBV7-9 to TRBJ1-2; 8 nucleotides agree with TRBD1. CDR3 length equals 13 residues. J was trimmed by 8 bases and V by 11 bases; bases with no gene match: 13. Germline CDR1 is SEHNR and CDR2 is FQNEAQ (reference sequence). The CDR3 sequence is CAATERQGRGYTF. CDR3 bases: TGTGCCGCAACTGAGAGACAGGGGCGCGGCTACACCTTC.

This chain connects TRBV9 to TRBJ2-1; TRBD1 matches 7 bases. The CDR3 consists of 13 residues. Germline lookup yields CDR1 SGDLS and CDR2 YYNGEE. With 4 bases clipped from V and 4 bases from J, the junction kept 2 bases outside the gene matches. Here the CDR3 DNA reads TGTGCCAGCAGCCTACAGGGGTACAATGAGCAGTTCTTC. It encodes CASSLQGYNEQFF.

The rearrangement joins TRBV11-3 to TRBJ1-1; 11 bases line up with TRBD1. CDR1 is SGHNT, CDR2 YENEEA, per germline. The trim removed 6 bases at V and 7 bases at J, leaving 13 bases unmatched. The CDR3 has 16 amino acids. The CDR3 is CASRPQDRGRHLEAFF. As DNA, the CDR3 is TGTGCCAGCAGACCCCAGGACAGGGGGCGTCACCTTGAAGCTTTCTTT.

J is TRBJ2-7 and V is TRBV12-3 or TRBV12-4, with D unclear. The CDR3 is 12 residues long. V was shortened by 3 bases and J by 2 bases, with 5 bases between the two germline ends. Written as DNA, the CDR3 is TGTGCCAGCAGTTTGTCGGCCTACGAGCAGTACTTC. Translation: CASSLSAYEQYF.

The rearrangement uses TRBV30 and TRBJ1-2; 9 bases are shared with TRBD1. J lost 4 bases, V lost 5 bases, and 8 bases had no gene match. CDR3 length equals 14 residues. Germline-derived CDR1 and CDR2 are GTSNPN and SVGIG (reference sequence). The CDR3 nucleotides read TGTGCCTGGTCTTACAGGGGGCGCGGCTATGGCTACACCTTC. Its protein is CAWSYRGRGYGYTF.

V and J are TRBV28 and TRBJ1-5; TRBD1 might be the D (5 bases). V shed 5 bases and J shed 1 base, with 12 bases lying between them. The V gene's germline CDR1 is MDHEN and CDR2 SYDVKM. The CDR3 is made up of 15 amino acids. CDR3 in DNA: TGTGCCAGCAGTCTCTGGGGGGGGAGCAATCAGCCCCAGCATTTT. Its protein is CASSLWGGSNQPQHF.

The chain joins TRBV2 to TRBJ2-1; 9 nucleotides align to TRBD2. V shed 1 base and J 4 bases; nucleotides not matched to a gene: 5. CDR1 is SNHLY, CDR2 FYNNEI, per germline. The CDR3 loop spans 16 amino acids. Here the CDR3 reads CASSEGLAGPYNEQFF. DNA for the CDR3: TGTGCCAGCAGTGAAGGCCTAGCGGGACCTTACAATGAGCAGTTCTTC.

The genes are TRBV6-4 and TRBJ2-5; 9 bases map to TRBD2. V lost 0 bases, J lost 2 bases, and 13 bases stayed unmatched. CDR1 MRHNA and CDR2 SNTAGT come from the germline V gene. The CDR3 totals 19 residues. In DNA form, the CDR3 reads TGTGCCAGCAGTGACTCCGGGCGGGGGGGTCCTCGGCTTCAAGAGACCCAGTACTTC. Its protein product is CASSDSGRGGPRLQETQYF.

CDR3 sequence reads: CSVEAEGLRETQYF. The CDR3 DNA is TGCAGCGTTGAAGCGGAGGGGTTGAGGGAGACCCAGTACTTC. The rearrangement joins TRBV29-1 to TRBJ2-5, with TRBD2 as a possible D gene (6 bases). Germline V gene sequence: CDR1 SQVTM, CDR2 ANQGSEA. The CDR3 has 14 amino acids. V was pared by 1 base and J by 5 bases, with 14 bases between.

The genes are TRBV27 and TRBJ1-6, with D perhaps matching TRBD1 (5 bases). The CDR3 consists of 15 residues. V was cut by 0 bases and J by 10 bases, with 13 bases left in between. From germline, CDR1 is MNHEY and CDR2 SMNVEV (reference sequence). CDR3: CASSLSWAGHSPLHF. For the CDR3, the DNA is TGTGCCAGCAGTTTATCTTGGGCAGGGCACTCACCCCTCCACTTT.